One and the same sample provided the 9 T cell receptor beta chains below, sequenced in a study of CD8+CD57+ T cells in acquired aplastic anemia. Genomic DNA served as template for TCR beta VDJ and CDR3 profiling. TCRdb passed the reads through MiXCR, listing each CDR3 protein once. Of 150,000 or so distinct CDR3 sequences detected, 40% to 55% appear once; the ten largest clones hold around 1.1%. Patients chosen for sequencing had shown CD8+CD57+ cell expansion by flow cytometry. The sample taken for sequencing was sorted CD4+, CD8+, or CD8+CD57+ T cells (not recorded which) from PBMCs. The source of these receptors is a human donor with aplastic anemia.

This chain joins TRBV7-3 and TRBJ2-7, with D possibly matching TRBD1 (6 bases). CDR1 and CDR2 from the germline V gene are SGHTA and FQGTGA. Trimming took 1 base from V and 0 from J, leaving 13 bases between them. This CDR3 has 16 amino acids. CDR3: CASSLMRTDLSYEQYF. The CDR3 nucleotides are TGTGCCAGCAGCTTAATGCGGACAGACCTCTCCTACGAGCAGTACTTC.

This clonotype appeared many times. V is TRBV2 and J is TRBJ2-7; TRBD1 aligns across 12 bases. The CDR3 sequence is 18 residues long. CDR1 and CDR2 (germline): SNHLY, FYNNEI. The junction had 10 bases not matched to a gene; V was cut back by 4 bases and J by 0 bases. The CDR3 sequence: CASSALGTGGDFSYEQYF. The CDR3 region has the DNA TGTGCCAGCAGTGCACTCGGGACAGGGGGCGATTTCTCCTACGAGCAGTACTTC.

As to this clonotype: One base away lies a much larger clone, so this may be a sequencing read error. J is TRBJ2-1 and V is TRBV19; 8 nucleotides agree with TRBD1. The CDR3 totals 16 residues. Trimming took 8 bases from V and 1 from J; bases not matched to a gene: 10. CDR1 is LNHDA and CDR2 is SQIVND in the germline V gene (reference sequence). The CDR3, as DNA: TGTGCCAGTGTCCCCCGGTACAGGGGGTCCTACAATGAGCAGTTCTTC. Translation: CASVPRYRGSYNEQFF. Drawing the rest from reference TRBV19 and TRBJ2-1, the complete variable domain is DGGITQSPKYLFRKEGQNVTLSCEQNLNHDAMYWYRQDPGQGLRLIYYSQIVNDFQKGDIAEGYSVSREKKESFPLTVTSAQKNPTAFYLCASVPRYRGSYNEQFFGPGTRLTVL.

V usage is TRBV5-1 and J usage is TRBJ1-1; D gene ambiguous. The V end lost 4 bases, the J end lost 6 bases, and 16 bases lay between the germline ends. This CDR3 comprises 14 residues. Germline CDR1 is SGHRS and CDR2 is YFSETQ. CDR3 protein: CASSPGSNNPEAFF. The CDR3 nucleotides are TGCGCCAGCAGCCCGGGATCCAACAACCCTGAAGCTTTCTTT.

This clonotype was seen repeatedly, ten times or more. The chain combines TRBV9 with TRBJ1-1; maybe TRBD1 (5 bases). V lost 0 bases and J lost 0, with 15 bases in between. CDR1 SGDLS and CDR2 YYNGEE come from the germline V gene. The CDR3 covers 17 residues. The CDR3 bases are TGTGCCAGCAGCGTAGCTACCACAGGTAGCATGAACACTGAAGCTTTCTTT. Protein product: CASSVATTGSMNTEAFF. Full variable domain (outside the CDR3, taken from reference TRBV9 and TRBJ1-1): DSGVTQTPKHLITATGQRVTLRCSPRSGDLSVYWYQQSLDQGLQFLIQYYNGEERAKGNILERFSAQQFPDLHSELNLSSLELGDSALYFCASSVATTGSMNTEAFFGQGTRLTVV.

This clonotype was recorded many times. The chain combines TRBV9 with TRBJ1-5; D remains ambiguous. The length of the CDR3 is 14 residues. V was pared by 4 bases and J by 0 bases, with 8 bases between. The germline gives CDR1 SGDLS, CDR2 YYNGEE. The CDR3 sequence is CASSPLDSNQPQHF. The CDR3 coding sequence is TGTGCCAGCAGCCCGCTAGATAGCAATCAGCCCCAGCATTTT. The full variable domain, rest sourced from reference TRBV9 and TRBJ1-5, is DSGVTQTPKHLITATGQRVTLRCSPRSGDLSVYWYQQSLDQGLQFLIQYYNGEERAKGNILERFSAQQFPDLHSELNLSSLELGDSALYFCASSPLDSNQPQHFGDGTRLSIL.

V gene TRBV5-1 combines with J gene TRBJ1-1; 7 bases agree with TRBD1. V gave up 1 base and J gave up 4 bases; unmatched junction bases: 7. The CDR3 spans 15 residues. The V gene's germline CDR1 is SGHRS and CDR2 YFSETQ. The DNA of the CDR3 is TGCGCCAGCAGCTTGCTACTTTCAGGGGGCACTGAAGCTTTCTTT. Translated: CASSLLLSGGTEAFF.

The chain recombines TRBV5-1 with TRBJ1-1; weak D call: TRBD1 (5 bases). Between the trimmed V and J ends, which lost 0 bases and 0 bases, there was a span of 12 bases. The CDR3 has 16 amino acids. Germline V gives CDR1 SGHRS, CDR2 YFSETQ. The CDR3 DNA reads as TGCGCCAGCAGCTTGGCCCCAGGGAACATGAACACTGAAGCTTTCTTT. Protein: CASSLAPGNMNTEAFF.

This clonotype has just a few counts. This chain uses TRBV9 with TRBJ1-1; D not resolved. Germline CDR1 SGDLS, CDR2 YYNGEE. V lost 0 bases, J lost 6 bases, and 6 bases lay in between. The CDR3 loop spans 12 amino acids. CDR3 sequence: CASSVEDAEAFF. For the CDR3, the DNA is TGTGCCAGCAGCGTAGAAGACGCTGAAGCTTTCTTT.